The 24 T cell receptor beta chains given below trace back to one sample, sequenced in a study of beta chain features in type 1 diabetes. Sequenced material consisted of expressed TCRB transcripts (all of the isolated RNA was reverse transcribed). Only in-frame clones appear in the TCRdb table, and some are missing; sequencing was by immunoSEQ multiplex PCR. The sample has 300,000 to 450,000 clones; less than 20% are singletons. Sequences were obtained from naive CD4+ T cells from blood. The receptors were gathered from a woman under 30 in good health.

The J gene is TRBJ2-1, the V gene TRBV9; 10 bases are a match to TRBD2. The CDR3 contains 17 residues. Germline CDR1 is SGDLS and CDR2 is YYNGEE. The ends lost 3 bases at V and 1 base at J; junction bases unmatched: 7. Written as DNA, the CDR3 is TGTGCCAGCAGCGACAAGCCTAGCGGGAGTTCCTACAATGAGCAGTTCTTC. This codes for CASSDKPSGSSYNEQFF. Supplemented by reference TRBV9 and TRBJ2-1, the full variable domain reads DSGVTQTPKHLITATGQRVTLRCSPRSGDLSVYWYQQSLDQGLQFLIQYYNGEERAKGNILERFSAQQFPDLHSELNLSSLELGDSALYFCASSDKPSGSSYNEQFFGPGTRLTVL.

This clone was seen a handful of times. This chain connects TRBV7-2 to TRBJ2-4; no firm D call. There are 13 residues in the CDR3. Per the germline V gene, CDR1 is SGHTA and CDR2 is FQGNSA. Trimming stripped 7 bases from V and 2 bases from J, with 9 bases between. The CDR3 sequence: CASKRISKNIQYF. CDR3 nucleotide sequence: TGTGCCAGCAAGCGCATCTCCAAAAACATTCAGTACTTC.

This clone was counted only a few times. V gene TRBV25-1 combines with J gene TRBJ2-5; 9 bases are a match to TRBD1. The CDR3 loop spans 14 amino acids. Germline V CDR1 and CDR2: MGHDK, SYGVNS. Trimming took 5 bases from V and 5 from J; bases not matched to a gene: 6. Here the CDR3 reads CASSKQGAGETQYF. The CDR3 region has the DNA TGTGCCAGCAGTAAACAGGGGGCAGGGGAGACCCAGTACTTC. Filled out from reference TRBV25-1 and TRBJ2-5, the complete variable domain reads EADIYQTPRYLVIGTGKKITLECSQTMGHDKMYWYQQDPGMELHLIHYSYGVNSTEKGDLSSESTVSRIRTEHFPLTLESARPSHTSQYLCASSKQGAGETQYFGPGTRLLVL.

The chain carries TRBV6-5 and TRBJ2-1; weak D call: TRBD2 (6 bases). Trimming pared 2 bases from V and 3 bases from J, leaving 14 bases between. The CDR3 has 16 amino acids. CDR1 and CDR2 (germline): MNHEY, SVGAGI. The CDR3 nucleotides read TGTGCCAGCAGTTACAGGACTAAGCGGAACTACAATGAGCAGTTCTTC. It encodes CASSYRTKRNYNEQFF.

This clone has a handful of counts. The CDR3 coding sequence is TGCAGCGGGGGGACAAACCTGAACACTGAAGCTTTCTTT. Translating it yields CSGGTNLNTEAFF. The chain combines TRBV29-1 with TRBJ1-1, with D possibly being TRBD1 (6 bases). Germline V gene data show CDR1 as SQVTM and CDR2 as ANQGSEA. The CDR3 loop spans 13 amino acids. V was cut by 7 bases and J by 0 bases, with 12 bases left in between. Variable domain in full (rest from reference TRBV29-1 and TRBJ1-1): SAVISQKPSRDICQRGTSLTIQCQVDSQVTMMFWYRQQPGQSLTLIATANQGSEATYESGFVIDKFPISRPNLTFSTLTVSNMSPEDSSIYLCSGGTNLNTEAFFGQGTRLTVV.

This clone was detected a few times. V is TRBV29-1 and J is TRBJ2-7; 7 nucleotides agree with TRBD1. The V gene's germline CDR1 is SQVTM and CDR2 ANQGSEA. The CDR3 has 13 amino acids. The V segment lost 4 bases and the J segment 3 bases; nucleotides outside the gene matches: 6. The CDR3 protein is CSVGLGGIYEQYF. In DNA, the CDR3 is TGCAGCGTTGGTTTAGGGGGCATCTACGAGCAGTACTTC.

There are a few counts of this clone. The V call is TRBV29-1, the J call TRBJ2-7; D gene unclear. Trimming cost V 7 bases and J 0 bases, with 10 bases left between them. In germline, CDR1 is SQVTM, CDR2 ANQGSEA. This CDR3 is 12 amino acids long. The DNA of the CDR3 is TGCAGCGCCTATACGGTCTCCTACGAGCAGTACTTC. Its protein is CSAYTVSYEQYF.

The sample holds a few counts of this clone. The J gene is TRBJ2-1, the V gene TRBV10-3; TRBD1 aligns across 8 bases. V lost 0 bases to trimming and J lost 15 bases; unmatched junction nucleotides: 4. In germline, CDR1 is ENHRY, CDR2 SYGVKD. The CDR3 totals 12 residues. The CDR3 DNA follows: TGTGCCATCAGTGAGTCCCCAGGGGGCACGTTCTTC. It codes for CAISESPGGTFF.

The J gene is TRBJ2-3, the V gene TRBV7-9; the D gene is possibly TRBD1 (6 bases). The CDR3 is 15 residues long. Germline loops: CDR1 SEHNR, CDR2 FQNEAQ (reference sequence). Trimming removed 3 bases at V and 6 bases at J, with 16 bases between. This chain's CDR3 is CASSFGGGQGDTQYF. CDR3 DNA: TGTGCCAGCAGCTTTGGTGGGGGCCAGGGGGATACGCAGTATTTT.

The V and J genes are TRBV25-1 and TRBJ1-1, with D tentatively TRBD1 (6 bases). This CDR3 comprises 12 residues. Germline lookup yields CDR1 MGHDK and CDR2 SYGVNS. Between the trimmed V and J ends, which lost 9 bases and 1 base, there was a span of 9 bases. This CDR3 reads CASTDRNTEAFF. As DNA, the CDR3 is TGTGCCAGTACGGACAGGAACACTGAAGCTTTCTTT.

The J gene is TRBJ2-1, the V gene TRBV30, with 10 bases fitting TRBD2. This CDR3 is 17 amino acids long. Losses at the gene ends were 3 bases for V and 4 bases for J; bases not matched to a gene: 12. The germline V gene encodes CDR1 GTSNPN and CDR2 SVGIG (reference sequence). CDR3 in DNA: TGTGCCTGGAGCGGCGTAAGAGCTAGCGGGAGTTACAATGAGCAGTTCTTC. It codes for CAWSGVRASGSYNEQFF.

The chain links TRBV28 to TRBJ2-3; TRBD1 aligns across 7 bases. The V and J ends lost 4 bases and 6 bases, in that order; junction bases with no gene match: 7. The CDR3 loop spans 14 amino acids. Germline V CDR1 and CDR2: MDHEN, SYDVKM. The CDR3 bases are TGTGCCAGCAGTTCCACCCTACAGGGGGATACGCAGTATTTT. This translates into CASSSTLQGDTQYF. Full variable domain (missing parts from reference TRBV28 and TRBJ2-3): DVKVTQSSRYLVKRTGEKVFLECVQDMDHENMFWYRQDPGLGLRLIYFSYDVKMKEKGDIPEGYSVSREKKERFSLILESASTNQTSMYLCASSSTLQGDTQYFGPGTRLTVL.

The table lists this clone with a few counts. V is TRBV30 and J is TRBJ2-7, with 7 nucleotides matching TRBD2. The V gene end was trimmed by 0 bases and the J gene end by 7 bases; junction bases not matched to a gene: 12. The CDR3 sequence is 15 residues long. Germline values: CDR1 GTSNPN, CDR2 SVGIG (reference sequence). This CDR3 reads CAWSVSASGFYEQYF. For the CDR3, the DNA is TGTGCCTGGAGTGTATCGGCTAGCGGCTTTTATGAGCAGTACTTC.

The chain employs TRBV19 and TRBJ2-5, with 9 bases matching TRBD1. This CDR3 region has 17 residues. With 3 bases clipped from V and 0 bases from J, the junction kept 8 bases outside the gene matches. The germline CDR1 and CDR2 sequences are LNHDA and SQIVND (reference sequence). The CDR3 sequence: CASSMEAGQGNQETQYF. For the CDR3, the DNA is TGTGCCAGTAGTATGGAGGCGGGACAGGGTAACCAAGAGACCCAGTACTTC.

This clone showed up just a few times. The chain joins TRBV7-9 to TRBJ1-2; TRBD1 is a possible D gene (6 bases). Germline V CDR1 and CDR2: SEHNR, FQNEAQ (reference sequence). Trimming cost V 4 bases and J 5 bases, with 11 bases left between them. This CDR3 spans 13 amino acids. CDR3 protein: CASSSYREYGYTF. The CDR3 DNA is TGTGCCAGCAGCTCCTACAGGGAGTATGGCTACACCTTC.

In DNA, the CDR3 is TGTGCCAGCAGCTTAAACAGGCTCTTCACAGATACGCAGTATTTT. Protein product: CASSLNRLFTDTQYF. V usage is TRBV7-2 and J usage is TRBJ2-3, with a weak D call TRBD1 (5 bases). V lost 2 bases, J lost 2 bases, and 11 bases lay in between. There are 15 residues in the CDR3. The germline V gene has CDR1 SGHTA and CDR2 FQGNSA.

The chain couples TRBV4-2 to TRBJ2-2, with D maybe TRBD2 (6 bases). Per germline, CDR1 LGHNA and CDR2 YNFKEQ. Deletions cut 6 bases from V and 0 bases from J, with 11 bases between. The CDR3 extends over 15 amino acids. The CDR3 nucleotides are TGTGCCAGCAGGCAACTAGCAGCGAACACCGGGGAGCTGTTTTTT. Translation gives CASRQLAANTGELFF.

The chain couples TRBV7-8 to TRBJ2-1; 10 bases match TRBD1. This CDR3 is built from 14 residues. Trimming cost V 2 bases and J 7 bases; bases outside gene matches: 2. Germline V gene lookup returns CDR1 SGHVS and CDR2 FQNEAQ. In DNA, the CDR3 is TGTGCCAGCAGCTTAAGGACAGGGGGGAATGAGCAGTTCTTC. It encodes CASSLRTGGNEQFF.

This clone was seen only a few times. This chain joins TRBV19 and TRBJ2-7; no reliable D call. Trimming pared 7 bases from V and 0 bases from J, leaving 13 bases between. The CDR3 runs 14 residues. Germline assignment: CDR1 LNHDA and CDR2 SQIVND (reference sequence). CDR3 nucleotide sequence: TGTGCCAGTAAACCGAGAGACAACTCCTACGAGCAGTACTTC. Translating gives CASKPRDNSYEQYF.

This clone was counted only a few times. The chain carries TRBV7-9 and TRBJ2-5; 7 bases are a match to TRBD2. Trimming at V came to 5 bases and at J to 2 bases, leaving 11 bases not matched to a gene. This CDR3 spans 16 amino acids. The germline V gene has CDR1 SEHNR and CDR2 FQNEAQ (reference sequence). This chain's CDR3 is CASSLRRLADQETQYF. CDR3 in DNA: TGTGCCAGCAGCCTACGACGCCTAGCGGATCAAGAGACCCAGTACTTC.

The chain is built from TRBV5-4 and TRBJ2-2; D unclear. Germline loops: CDR1 SGHNT, CDR2 YYREEE (reference sequence). V lost 4 bases, J lost 1 base, and 2 bases lay in between. This CDR3 spans 12 amino acids. CDR3 DNA: TGTGCCAGCAGCCGGAACACCGGGGAGCTGTTTTTT. This gives the protein CASSRNTGELFF.

This clone appeared a few times. V usage is TRBV6-1 and J usage is TRBJ2-5, with D perhaps matching TRBD1 (5 bases). This CDR3 is 12 amino acids long. Deletions cut 4 bases from V and 4 bases from J, with 7 bases between. Looked up from germline, CDR1 is MNHNS and CDR2 is SASEGT. The CDR3 loop is CASSVDRETQYF. Here the CDR3 DNA reads TGTGCCAGCAGTGTTGACAGAGAGACCCAGTACTTC.

This clone was counted only a few times. The rearrangement links TRBV5-1 to TRBJ2-3, with a weak D call TRBD2 (6 bases). Trimming took off 2 bases at V and 0 bases at J, with 10 bases between the two ends. CDR1 SGHRS and CDR2 YFSETQ come from the germline V gene. This CDR3 is 15 amino acids long. The CDR3 loop is CASSLRSGSTDTQYF. DNA for the CDR3: TGCGCCAGCAGCTTACGTAGCGGCAGCACAGATACGCAGTATTTT.

The chain joins TRBV30 to TRBJ1-2; no definite D call. The V and J ends lost 2 bases and 6 bases respectively, with 10 bases between them. From germline, CDR1 is GTSNPN and CDR2 SVGIG (reference sequence). This CDR3 region has 12 residues. In DNA, the CDR3 is TGTGCCTGGAGTCGAGGGTTGGATGGCTACACCTTC. Encoded protein: CAWSRGLDGYTF.